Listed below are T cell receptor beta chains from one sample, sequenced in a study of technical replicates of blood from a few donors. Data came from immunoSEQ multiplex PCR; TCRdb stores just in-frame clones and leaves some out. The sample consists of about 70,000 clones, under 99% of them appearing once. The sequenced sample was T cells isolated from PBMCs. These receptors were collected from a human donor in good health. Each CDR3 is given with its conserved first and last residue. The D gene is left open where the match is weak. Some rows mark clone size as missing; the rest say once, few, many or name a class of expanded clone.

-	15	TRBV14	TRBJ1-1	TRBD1	CASSPNRQGRREAFF	TGTGCCAGCAGCCCAAATCGACAGGGGCGAAGGGAAGCTTTCTTT
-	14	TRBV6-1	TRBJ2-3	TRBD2	CASRRTSGSDTQYF	TGTGCCAGCAGGCGGACTAGCGGGTCAGATACGCAGTATTTT
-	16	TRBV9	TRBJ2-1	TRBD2	CASSERLAGGYNEQFF	TGTGCCAGCAGCGAAAGACTAGCGGGAGGATACAATGAGCAGTTCTTC
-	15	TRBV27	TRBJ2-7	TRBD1	CASRNRDRGPYEQYF	TGTGCCAGCAGAAACCGGGACAGGGGACCCTACGAGCAGTACTTC
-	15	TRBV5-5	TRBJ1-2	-	CASSLYGEANYGYTF	TGTGCCAGCAGCTTATATGGAGAAGCTAACTATGGCTACACCTTC
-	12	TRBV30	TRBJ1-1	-	CAWSVIRAEAFF	TGTGCCTGGAGTGTAATACGCGCTGAAGCTTTCTTT
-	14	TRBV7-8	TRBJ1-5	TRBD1	CASSKGQGYQPQHF	TGTGCCAGCAGCAAAGGACAGGGGTATCAGCCCCAGCATTTT
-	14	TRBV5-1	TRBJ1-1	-	CASSLALSNTEAFF	TGCGCCAGCAGCTTGGCTCTGTCGAACACTGAAGCTTTCTTT
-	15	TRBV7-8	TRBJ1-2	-	CASSLALGSVGGYTF	TGTGCCAGCAGCTTAGCGCTAGGGAGTGTCGGCGGCTACACCTTC
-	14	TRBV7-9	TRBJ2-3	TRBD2	CASRQTSSTDTQYF	TGTGCCAGCAGGCAGACTAGCAGCACAGATACGCAGTATTTT
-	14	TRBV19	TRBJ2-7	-	CASRRTAGSYEQYF	TGTGCCAGTAGGCGGACAGCAGGATCCTACGAGCAGTACTTC
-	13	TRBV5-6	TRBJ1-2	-	CASSRTGNYGYTF	TGTGCCAGCAGCCGGACGGGAAACTATGGCTACACCTTC
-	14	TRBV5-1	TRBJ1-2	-	CASSVTGTSYGYTF	TGCGCCAGCAGCGTAACCGGGACAAGCTATGGCTACACCTTC
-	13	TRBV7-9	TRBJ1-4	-	CASRRDLNEKLFF	TGTGCCAGCAGGCGGGACTTAAATGAAAAACTGTTTTTT
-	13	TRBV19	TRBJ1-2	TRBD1	CASSGQGYYGYTF	TGTGCCAGTAGCGGACAGGGCTACTATGGCTACACCTTC
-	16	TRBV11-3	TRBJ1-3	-	CASSLAGSDSGNTIYF	TGTGCCAGCAGCTTAGCGGGGTCAGACTCTGGAAACACCATATATTTT
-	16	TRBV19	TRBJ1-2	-	CASSMPWGGTNYGYTF	TGTGCCAGTAGTATGCCTTGGGGAGGCACTAACTATGGCTACACCTTC
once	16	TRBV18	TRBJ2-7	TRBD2	CASSLVAGGPGDEQYF	TGTGCCAGCTCACTTGTAGCGGGAGGGCCTGGCGACGAGCAGTACTTC
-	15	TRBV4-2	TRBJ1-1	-	CASSQGSRLGTEAFF	TGTGCCAGCAGCCAAGGTTCTAGGTTGGGCACTGAAGCTTTCTTT
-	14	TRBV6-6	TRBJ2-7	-	CASSPPGVPYEQYF	TGTGCCAGCAGTCCCCCGGGGGTCCCCTACGAGCAGTACTTC
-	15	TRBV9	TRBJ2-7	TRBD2	CASSVAPSGRYEQYF	TGTGCCAGCAGCGTAGCTCCCAGCGGGAGATACGAGCAGTACTTC
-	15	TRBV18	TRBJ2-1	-	CASSPRQGPDNEQFF	TGTGCCAGCTCACCACGGCAGGGTCCTGACAATGAGCAGTTCTTC
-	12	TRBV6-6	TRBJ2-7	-	CASSPTDYEQYF	TGTGCCAGCAGTCCGACAGACTACGAGCAGTACTTC
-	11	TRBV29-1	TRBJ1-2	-	CSVGGEGGYTF	TGCAGCGTTGGTGGAGAGGGCGGCTACACCTTC
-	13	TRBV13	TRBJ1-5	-	CASSLSPNQPQHF	TGTGCCAGCAGCTTGTCCCCGAATCAGCCCCAGCATTTT
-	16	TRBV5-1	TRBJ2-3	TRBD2	CASSKGLADSTDTQYF	TGCGCCAGCAGCAAGGGACTAGCGGACAGCACAGATACGCAGTATTTT
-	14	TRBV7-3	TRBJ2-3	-	CASSPFSGRDTQYF	TGTGCCAGCAGCCCCTTCTCGGGAAGAGATACGCAGTATTTT
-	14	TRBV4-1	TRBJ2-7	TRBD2	CASSQGDYSYEQYF	TGCGCCAGCAGCCAGGGGGACTACTCCTACGAGCAGTACTTC
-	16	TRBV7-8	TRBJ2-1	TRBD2	CASSLAYGGRDNEQFF	TGTGCCAGCAGCTTAGCGTATGGCGGGAGGGACAATGAGCAGTTCTTC
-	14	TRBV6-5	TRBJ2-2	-	CASSFHSSTGELFF	TGTGCCAGCAGTTTCCACAGTTCCACCGGGGAGCTGTTTTTT
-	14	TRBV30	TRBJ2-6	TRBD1	CAWAQGLGANVLTF	TGTGCCTGGGCACAGGGGTTAGGGGCCAACGTCCTGACTTTC
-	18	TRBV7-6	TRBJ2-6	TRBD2	CASSLRVAGGSGANVLTF	TGTGCCAGCAGCTTAAGGGTAGCGGGAGGCAGCGGGGCCAACGTCCTGACTTTC
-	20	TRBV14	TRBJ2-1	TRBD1	CASSQAQYFRQGLYYNEQFF	TGTGCCAGCAGCCAAGCCCAGTACTTTCGACAGGGGCTTTACTACAATGAGCAGTTCTTC
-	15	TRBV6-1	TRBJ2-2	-	CASSELTGESGELFF	TGTGCCAGCAGTGAATTAACGGGAGAGTCCGGGGAGCTGTTTTTT
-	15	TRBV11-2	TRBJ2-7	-	CASSLPQGWSYEQYF	TGTGCCAGCAGCTTACCCCAGGGGTGGTCCTACGAGCAGTACTTC
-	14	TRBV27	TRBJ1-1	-	CASSSKLYDSEAFF	TGTGCCAGCAGTTCAAAACTATATGACAGTGAAGCTTTCTTT
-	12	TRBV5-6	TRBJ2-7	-	CASSTTGWEQYF	TGTGCCAGCAGCACAACAGGGTGGGAGCAGTACTTC
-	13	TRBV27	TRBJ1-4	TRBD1	CASGRGPNEKLFF	TGTGCCAGCGGCAGGGGGCCGAATGAAAAACTGTTTTTT
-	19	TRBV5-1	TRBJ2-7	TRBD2	CASSFEAPGLAGEIYEQYF	TGCGCCAGCAGCTTTGAGGCCCCGGGACTAGCGGGAGAGATCTACGAGCAGTACTTC
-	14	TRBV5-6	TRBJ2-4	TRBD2	CASCEGLATHIQYF	TGTGCCAGCTGCGAGGGACTAGCTACGCACATTCAGTACTTC
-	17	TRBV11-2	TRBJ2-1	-	CASSPIRGADFYNEQFF	TGTGCCAGCAGCCCCATCCGGGGGGCAGATTTCTACAATGAGCAGTTCTTC
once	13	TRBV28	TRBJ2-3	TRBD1	CACDREGTDTQYF	TGTGCCTGCGACAGGGAAGGGACAGATACGCAGTATTTT
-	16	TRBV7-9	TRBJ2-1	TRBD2	CASSHLGLAGVREQFF	TGTGCCAGCAGCCACTTGGGACTAGCGGGAGTCCGGGAGCAGTTCTTC
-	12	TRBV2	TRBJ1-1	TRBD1	CASSDRQGATFF	TGTGCCAGCAGTGATCGACAGGGGGCGACTTTCTTT
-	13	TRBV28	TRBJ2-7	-	CATSNVGYYEQYF	TGTGCCACAAGCAACGTCGGGTACTACGAGCAGTACTTC
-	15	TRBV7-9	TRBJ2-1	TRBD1	CASSLIRDRDNEQFF	TGTGCCAGCAGCTTAATTAGGGACAGGGACAATGAGCAGTTCTTC
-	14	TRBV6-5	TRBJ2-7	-	CASRSGLSSYEQYF	TGTGCCAGCAGGAGCGGGCTTAGCTCCTACGAGCAGTACTTC
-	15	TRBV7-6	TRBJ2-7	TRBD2	CASSLGLAGGNEQYF	TGTGCCAGCAGCTTAGGACTAGCGGGAGGGAACGAGCAGTACTTC
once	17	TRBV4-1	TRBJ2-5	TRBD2	CASSQDGTSGGQETQYF	TGCGCCAGCAGCCAAGACGGGACTAGCGGGGGCCAAGAGACCCAGTACTTC
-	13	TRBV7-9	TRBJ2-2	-	CASSLYGSGELFF	TGTGCCAGCAGCTTATACGGGTCTGGGGAGCTGTTTTTT
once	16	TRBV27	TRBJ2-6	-	CASSLTTSSGANVLTF	TGTGCCAGCAGTTTAACTACAAGCTCTGGGGCCAACGTCCTGACTTTC
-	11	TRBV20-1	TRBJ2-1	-	CSANLNDEQFF	TGCAGTGCCAACCTAAACGATGAGCAGTTCTTC
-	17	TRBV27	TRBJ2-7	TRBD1	CASSPIDFGTGENEQYF	TGTGCCAGCAGCCCCATAGACTTCGGGACAGGGGAAAACGAGCAGTACTTC
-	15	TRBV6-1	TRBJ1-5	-	CASKEGRESNQPQHF	TGTGCCAGCAAAGAAGGCAGGGAAAGCAATCAGCCCCAGCATTTT